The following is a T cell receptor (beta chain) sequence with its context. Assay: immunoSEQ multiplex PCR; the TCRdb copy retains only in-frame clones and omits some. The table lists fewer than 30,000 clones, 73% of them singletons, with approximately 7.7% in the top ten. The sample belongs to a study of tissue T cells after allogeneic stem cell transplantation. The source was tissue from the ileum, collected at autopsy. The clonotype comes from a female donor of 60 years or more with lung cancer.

CDR3: CASSYKRGGRETQYF. In DNA, the CDR3 is TGCGCCAGCAGCTACAAGCGGGGGGGCCGGGAGACCCAGTACTTC. The chain recombines TRBV5-1 with TRBJ2-5; 10 bases map to TRBD2. Germline V gene data show CDR1 as SGHRS and CDR2 as YFSETQ. The CDR3 covers 15 residues. After removal of 3 bases from V and 5 bases from J, the junction contained 7 bases not matched to a gene.